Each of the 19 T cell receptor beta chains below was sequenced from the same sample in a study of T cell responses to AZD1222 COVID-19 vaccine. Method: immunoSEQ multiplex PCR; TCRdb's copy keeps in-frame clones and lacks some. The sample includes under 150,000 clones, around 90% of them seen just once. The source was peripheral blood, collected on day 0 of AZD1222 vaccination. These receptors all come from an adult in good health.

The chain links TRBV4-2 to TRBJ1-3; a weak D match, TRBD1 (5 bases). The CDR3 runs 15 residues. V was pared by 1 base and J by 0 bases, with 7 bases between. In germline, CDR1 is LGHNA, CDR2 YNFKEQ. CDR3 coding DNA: TGTGCCAGCAGCCAAGCAGGGAACTCTGGAAACACCATATATTTT. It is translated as CASSQAGNSGNTIYF.

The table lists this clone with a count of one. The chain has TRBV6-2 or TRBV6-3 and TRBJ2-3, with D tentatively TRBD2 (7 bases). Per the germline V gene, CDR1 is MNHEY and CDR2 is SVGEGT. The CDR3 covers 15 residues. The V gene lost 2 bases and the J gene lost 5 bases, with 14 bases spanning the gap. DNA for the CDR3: TGTGCCAGCAGTTACCTCGGAGGGGGGGGAGATACGCAGTATTTT. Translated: CASSYLGGGGDTQYF.

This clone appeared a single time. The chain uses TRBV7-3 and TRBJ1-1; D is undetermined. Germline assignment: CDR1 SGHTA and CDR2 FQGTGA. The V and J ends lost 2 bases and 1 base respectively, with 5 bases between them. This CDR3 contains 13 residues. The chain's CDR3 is CASSLSANTEAFF. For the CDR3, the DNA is TGTGCCAGCAGCTTATCGGCGAACACTGAAGCTTTCTTT.

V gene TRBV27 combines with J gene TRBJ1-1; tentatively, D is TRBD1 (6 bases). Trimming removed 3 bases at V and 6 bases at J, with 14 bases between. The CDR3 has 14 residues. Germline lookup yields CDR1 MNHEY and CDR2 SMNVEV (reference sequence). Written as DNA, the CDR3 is TGTGCCAGCAGTTTTGGGGGCCTAGGCGCTGAAGCTTTCTTT. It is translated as CASSFGGLGAEAFF.

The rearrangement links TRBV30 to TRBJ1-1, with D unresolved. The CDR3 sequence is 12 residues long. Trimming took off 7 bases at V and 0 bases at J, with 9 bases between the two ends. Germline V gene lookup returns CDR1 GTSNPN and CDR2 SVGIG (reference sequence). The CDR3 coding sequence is TGTGCCTTCAACACAATGAACACTGAAGCTTTCTTT. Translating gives CAFNTMNTEAFF.

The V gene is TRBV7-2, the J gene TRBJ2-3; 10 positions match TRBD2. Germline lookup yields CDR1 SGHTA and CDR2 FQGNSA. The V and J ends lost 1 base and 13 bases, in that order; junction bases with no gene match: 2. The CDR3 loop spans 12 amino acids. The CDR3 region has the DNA TGTGCCAGCAGCTTAGGCCTAGCGGGAGAGTATTTT. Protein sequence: CASSLGLAGEYF.

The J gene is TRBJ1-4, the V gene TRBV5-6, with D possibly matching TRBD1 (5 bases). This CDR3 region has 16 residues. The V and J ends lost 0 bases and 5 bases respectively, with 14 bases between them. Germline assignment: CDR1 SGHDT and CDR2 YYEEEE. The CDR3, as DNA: TGTGCCAGCAGCTTGGCTTGGGGACGACCCAATGAAAAACTGTTTTTT. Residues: CASSLAWGRPNEKLFF. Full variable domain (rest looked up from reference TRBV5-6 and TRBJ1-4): DAGVTQSPTHLIKTRGQQVTLRCSPKSGHDTVSWYQQALGQGPQFIFQYYEEEERQRGNFPDRFSGHQFPNYSSELNVNALLLGDSALYLCASSLAWGRPNEKLFFGSGTQLSVL.

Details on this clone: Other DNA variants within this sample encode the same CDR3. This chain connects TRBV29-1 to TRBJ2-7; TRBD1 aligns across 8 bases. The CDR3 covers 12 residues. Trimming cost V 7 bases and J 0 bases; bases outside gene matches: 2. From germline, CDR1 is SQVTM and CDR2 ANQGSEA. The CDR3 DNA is TGCAGCGGGGGGACAGGCTCCTACGAGCAGTACTTC. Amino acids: CSGGTGSYEQYF.

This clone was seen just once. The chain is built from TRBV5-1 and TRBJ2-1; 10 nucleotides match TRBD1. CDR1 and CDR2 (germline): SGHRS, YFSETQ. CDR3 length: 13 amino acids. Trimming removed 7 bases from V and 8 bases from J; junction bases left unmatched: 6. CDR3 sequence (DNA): TGCGCCAGCGGGGGACAGGGGTCCGATGAGCAGTTCTTC. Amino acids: CASGGQGSDEQFF.

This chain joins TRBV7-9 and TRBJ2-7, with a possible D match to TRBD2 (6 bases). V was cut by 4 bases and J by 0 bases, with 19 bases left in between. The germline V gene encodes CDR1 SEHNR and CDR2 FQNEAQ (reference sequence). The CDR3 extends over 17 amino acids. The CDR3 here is CASSSSRLRDFSYEQYF. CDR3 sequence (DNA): TGTGCCAGCAGCTCTTCCCGGCTCCGGGACTTCTCCTACGAGCAGTACTTC.

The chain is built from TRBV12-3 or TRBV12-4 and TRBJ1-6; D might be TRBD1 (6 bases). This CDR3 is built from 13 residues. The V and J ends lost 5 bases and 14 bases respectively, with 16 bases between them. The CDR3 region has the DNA TGTGCCAGCAGTGCCCGTGAGGGGGGTGCCCTCCACTTT. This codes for CASSAREGGALHF.

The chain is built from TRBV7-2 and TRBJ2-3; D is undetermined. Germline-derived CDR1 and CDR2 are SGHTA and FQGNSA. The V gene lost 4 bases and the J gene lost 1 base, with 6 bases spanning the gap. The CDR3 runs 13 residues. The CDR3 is CASSSERTDTQYF. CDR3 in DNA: TGTGCCAGCAGCTCAGAGCGCACAGATACGCAGTATTTT. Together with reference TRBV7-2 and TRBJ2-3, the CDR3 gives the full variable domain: GAGVSQSPSNKVTEKGKDVELRCDPISGHTALYWYRQSLGQGLEFLIYFQGNSAPDKSGLPSDRFSAERTGGSVSTLTIQRTQQEDSAVYLCASSSERTDTQYFGPGTRLTVL.

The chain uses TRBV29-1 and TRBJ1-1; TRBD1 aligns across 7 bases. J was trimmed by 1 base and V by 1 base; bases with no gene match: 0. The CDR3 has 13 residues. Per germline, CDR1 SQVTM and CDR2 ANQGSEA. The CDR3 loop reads CSVEGDRNTEAFF. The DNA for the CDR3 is TGCAGCGTTGAAGGGGACAGGAACACTGAAGCTTTCTTT.

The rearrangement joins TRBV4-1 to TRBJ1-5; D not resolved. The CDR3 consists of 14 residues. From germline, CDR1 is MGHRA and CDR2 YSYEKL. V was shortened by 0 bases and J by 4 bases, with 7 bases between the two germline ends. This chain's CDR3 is CASSQDEVNQPQHF. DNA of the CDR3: TGCGCCAGCAGCCAAGATGAAGTTAATCAGCCCCAGCATTTT.

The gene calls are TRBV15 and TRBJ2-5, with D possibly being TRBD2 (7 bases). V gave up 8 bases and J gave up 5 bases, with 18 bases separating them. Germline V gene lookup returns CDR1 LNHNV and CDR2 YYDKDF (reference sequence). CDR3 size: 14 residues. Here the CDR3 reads CATAHRGAGETQYF. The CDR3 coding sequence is TGTGCCACCGCCCATCGGGGGGCTGGGGAGACCCAGTACTTC.

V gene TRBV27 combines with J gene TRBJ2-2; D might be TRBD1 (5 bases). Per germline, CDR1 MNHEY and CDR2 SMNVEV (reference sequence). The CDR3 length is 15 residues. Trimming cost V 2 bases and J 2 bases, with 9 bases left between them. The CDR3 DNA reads TGTGCCAGCAGTTTAAGGGGCCCCAACACCGGGGAGCTGTTTTTT. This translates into CASSLRGPNTGELFF.

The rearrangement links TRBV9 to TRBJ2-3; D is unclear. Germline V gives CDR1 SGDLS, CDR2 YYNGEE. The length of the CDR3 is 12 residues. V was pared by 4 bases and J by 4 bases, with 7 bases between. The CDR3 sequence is CASSSPPDTQYF. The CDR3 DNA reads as TGTGCCAGCAGCAGTCCCCCAGATACGCAGTATTTT.

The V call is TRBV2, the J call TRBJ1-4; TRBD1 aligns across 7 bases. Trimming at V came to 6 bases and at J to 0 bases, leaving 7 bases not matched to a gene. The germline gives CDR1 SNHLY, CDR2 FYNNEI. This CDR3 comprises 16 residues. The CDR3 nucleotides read TGTGCCAGCAGACCGGGCAGGGGGTCAACTAATGAAAAACTGTTTTTT. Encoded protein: CASRPGRGSTNEKLFF.

CDR3 DNA sequence: TGTGCCAGTTCGGTGCGGCTAGCGGGGGTAGAGACCCAGTACTTC. Encoded protein: CASSVRLAGVETQYF. The rearrangement joins TRBV7-9 to TRBJ2-5, with 10 bases aligning to TRBD2. J gave up 4 bases and V 9 bases, and 11 bases lay outside the gene matches. Germline V gives CDR1 SEHNR, CDR2 FQNEAQ (reference sequence). The CDR3 covers 15 residues.